This T cell receptor (beta chain) comes out of a study of cytomegalovirus exposure and HLA in healthy donors. The V and J ends lost 0 bases and 2 bases, in that order; junction bases with no gene match: 5. Germline V gene lookup returns CDR1 MGHRA and CDR2 YSYEKL. This CDR3 comprises 17 residues. This clone has only one observation. What it binds is unknown. Whole-study findings and limits: There was a cluster of highly shared sequence variants that was likely a sequencing artifact. In a later analysis, specific HLA alleles were associated with 15,000 to 20,000 TCR beta sequences at a 0.05 false discovery rate. Apart from CMV serostatus, no immune exposure information was available.

Researchers ran the PCR with 60 Vbeta and 13 Jbeta primers. This table comes from immunoSEQ multiplex PCR, and its TCRdb copy is limited to in-frame clones, with some not included. The profile shows about 240,000 clones, 81% of them singletons. The receptor was derived from a woman aged 60-75 years in good health and CMV-seropositive. Specimen: PBMCs. The V call is TRBV4-1, the J call TRBJ2-3, with TRBD2 matching 10 bases. CDR3 amino acids: CASSQDRTSGYTDTQYF. The CDR3 nucleotides are TGCGCCAGCAGCCAAGATCGGACTAGCGGCTACACAGATACGCAGTATTTT.